What follows describes a single TCR beta chain. The data derive from a study of T cells in Graves' hyperthyroidism and ophthalmopathy. V lost 0 bases to trimming and J lost 6 bases, with 7 bases between them. Germline values: CDR1 DFQATT, CDR2 SNEGSKA (reference sequence). CDR3 length equals 12 residues. From RNA transcripts, TCR beta CDR3 regions were amplified. The primer set for the first-round RT-PCR of the TCR CDR3 was HTBI. TCRdb reprocessed the multiplex PCR reads with MiXCR, giving one entry per CDR3 protein. Counted here are approximately 400,000 distinct CDR3 sequences, 11% to 15% occurring once; the ten biggest clones make up approximately 29%. It was less than 13 ml of fresh peripheral blood that supplied the PBMCs.

This receptor was identified in a man aged 45 to 65 with Graves' ophthalmopathy. Sequenced sample: blood. The rearrangement uses TRBV20-1 and TRBJ2-3; the D is unclear. CDR3 region: CSARDEFDTQYF. The CDR3 DNA reads as TGCAGTGCTAGAGATGAATTCGATACGCAGTATTTT.